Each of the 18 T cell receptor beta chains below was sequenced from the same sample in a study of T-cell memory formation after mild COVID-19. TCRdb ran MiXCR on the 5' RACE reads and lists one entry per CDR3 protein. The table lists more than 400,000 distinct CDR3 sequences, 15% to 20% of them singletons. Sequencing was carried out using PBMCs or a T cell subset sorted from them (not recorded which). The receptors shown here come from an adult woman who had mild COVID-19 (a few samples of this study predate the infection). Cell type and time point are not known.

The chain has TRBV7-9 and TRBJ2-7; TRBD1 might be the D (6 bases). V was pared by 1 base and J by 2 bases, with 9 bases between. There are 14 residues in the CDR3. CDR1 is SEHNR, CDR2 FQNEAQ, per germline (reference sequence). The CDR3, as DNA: TGTGCCAGCAGCTTAGACGCAGGGGCCTACGAGCAGTACTTC. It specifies CASSLDAGAYEQYF.

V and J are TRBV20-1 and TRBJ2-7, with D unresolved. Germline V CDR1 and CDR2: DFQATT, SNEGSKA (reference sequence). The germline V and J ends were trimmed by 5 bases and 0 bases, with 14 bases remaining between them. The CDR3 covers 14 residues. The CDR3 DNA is TGCAGTGCTTCCACCCGTCCTAGCTCCTACGAGCAGTACTTC. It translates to CSASTRPSSYEQYF.

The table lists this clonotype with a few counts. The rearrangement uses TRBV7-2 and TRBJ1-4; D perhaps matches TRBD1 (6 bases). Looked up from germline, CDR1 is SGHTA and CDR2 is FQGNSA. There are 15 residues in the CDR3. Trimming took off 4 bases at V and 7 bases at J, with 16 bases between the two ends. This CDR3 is CASSSHRDSGEKLFF. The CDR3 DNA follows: TGTGCCAGCAGCTCCCACAGGGATAGTGGTGAAAAACTGTTTTTT.

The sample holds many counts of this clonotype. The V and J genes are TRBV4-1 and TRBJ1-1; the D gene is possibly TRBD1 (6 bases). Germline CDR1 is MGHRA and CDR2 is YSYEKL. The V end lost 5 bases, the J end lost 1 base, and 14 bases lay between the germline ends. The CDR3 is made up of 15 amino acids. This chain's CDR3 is CASSTTGLGNTEAFF. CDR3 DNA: TGCGCCAGCAGCACAACAGGGTTGGGGAACACTGAAGCTTTCTTT.

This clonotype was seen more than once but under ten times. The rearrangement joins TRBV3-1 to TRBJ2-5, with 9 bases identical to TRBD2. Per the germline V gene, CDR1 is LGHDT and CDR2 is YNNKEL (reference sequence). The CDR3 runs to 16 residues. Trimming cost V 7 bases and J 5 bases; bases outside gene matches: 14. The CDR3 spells CASKEASGAQGETQYF. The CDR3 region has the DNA TGTGCCAGCAAGGAGGCTAGCGGGGCTCAAGGGGAGACCCAGTACTTC.

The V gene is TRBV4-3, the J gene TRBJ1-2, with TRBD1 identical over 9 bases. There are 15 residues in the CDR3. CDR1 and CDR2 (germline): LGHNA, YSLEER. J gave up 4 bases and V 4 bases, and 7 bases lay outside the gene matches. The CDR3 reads CASSPDRDRAYGYTF. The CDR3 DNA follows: TGCGCCAGCAGCCCCGACCGGGACAGGGCCTATGGCTACACCTTC.

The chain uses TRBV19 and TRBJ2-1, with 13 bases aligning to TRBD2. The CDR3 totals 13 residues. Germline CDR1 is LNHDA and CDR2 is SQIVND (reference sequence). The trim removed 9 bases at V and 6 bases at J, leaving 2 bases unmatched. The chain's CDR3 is CASRTSGSNEQFF. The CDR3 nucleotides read TGTGCCAGCAGGACTAGCGGGAGCAATGAGCAGTTCTTC. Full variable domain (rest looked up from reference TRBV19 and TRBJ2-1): DGGITQSPKYLFRKEGQNVTLSCEQNLNHDAMYWYRQDPGQGLRLIYYSQIVNDFQKGDIAEGYSVSREKKESFPLTVTSAQKNPTAFYLCASRTSGSNEQFFGPGTRLTVL.

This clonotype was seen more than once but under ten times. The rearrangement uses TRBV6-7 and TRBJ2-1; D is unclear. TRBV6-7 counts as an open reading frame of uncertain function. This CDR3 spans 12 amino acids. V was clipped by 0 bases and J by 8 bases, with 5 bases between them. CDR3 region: CASSYSGYEQFF. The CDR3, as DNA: TGTGCCAGCAGTTACTCAGGGTATGAGCAGTTCTTC.

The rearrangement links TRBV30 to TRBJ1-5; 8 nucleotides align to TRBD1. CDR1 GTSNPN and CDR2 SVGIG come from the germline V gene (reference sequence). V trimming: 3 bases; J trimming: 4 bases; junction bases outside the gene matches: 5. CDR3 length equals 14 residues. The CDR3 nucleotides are TGTGCCTGGAGAGACAGGACAGGGAATCAGCCCCAGCATTTT. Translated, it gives CAWRDRTGNQPQHF.

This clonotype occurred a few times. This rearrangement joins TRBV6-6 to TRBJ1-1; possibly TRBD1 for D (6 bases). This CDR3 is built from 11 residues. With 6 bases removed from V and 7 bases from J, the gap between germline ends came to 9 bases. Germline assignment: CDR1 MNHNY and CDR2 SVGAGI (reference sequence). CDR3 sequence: CASSDRREAFF. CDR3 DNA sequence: TGTGCCAGCAGCGACAGGCGTGAAGCTTTCTTT.

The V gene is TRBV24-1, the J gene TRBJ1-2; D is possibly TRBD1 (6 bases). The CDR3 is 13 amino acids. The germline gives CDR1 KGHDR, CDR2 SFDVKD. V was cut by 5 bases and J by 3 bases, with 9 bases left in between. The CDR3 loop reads CATSAGGYYGYTF. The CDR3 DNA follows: TGTGCCACCAGTGCGGGGGGCTACTATGGCTACACCTTC.

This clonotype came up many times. The chain's CDR3 is CASNPQGQGRISSLNEQFF. The CDR3 DNA follows: TGTGCCAGCAACCCCCAGGGACAGGGAAGAATATCAAGCCTAAATGAGCAGTTCTTC. The chain is built from TRBV6-2 or TRBV6-3 and TRBJ2-1; 9 bases fit TRBD1. Germline V lookup: CDR1 MNHEY, CDR2 SVGEGT. J was trimmed by 7 bases and V by 7 bases; bases with no gene match: 23. This CDR3 has 19 residues.

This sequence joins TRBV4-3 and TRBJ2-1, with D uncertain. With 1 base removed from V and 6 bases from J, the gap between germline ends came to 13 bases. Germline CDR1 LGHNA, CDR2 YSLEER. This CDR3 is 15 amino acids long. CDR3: CASSQVSKPLNEQFF. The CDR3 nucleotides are TGCGCCAGCAGCCAAGTTTCTAAACCTCTCAATGAGCAGTTCTTC.

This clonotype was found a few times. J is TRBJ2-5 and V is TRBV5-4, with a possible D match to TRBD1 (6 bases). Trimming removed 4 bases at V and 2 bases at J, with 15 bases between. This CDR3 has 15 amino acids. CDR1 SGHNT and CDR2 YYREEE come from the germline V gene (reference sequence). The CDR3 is CASSHTGTSQETQYF. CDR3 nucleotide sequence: TGTGCCAGCAGCCATACCGGGACATCTCAAGAGACCCAGTACTTC.

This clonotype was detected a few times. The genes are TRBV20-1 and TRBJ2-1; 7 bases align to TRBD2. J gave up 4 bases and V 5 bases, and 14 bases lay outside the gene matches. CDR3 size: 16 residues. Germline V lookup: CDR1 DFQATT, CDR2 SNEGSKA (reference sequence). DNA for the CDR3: TGCAGTGCTCGTGGGCCAAGCGGGGCCACTTACAATGAGCAGTTCTTC. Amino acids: CSARGPSGATYNEQFF.

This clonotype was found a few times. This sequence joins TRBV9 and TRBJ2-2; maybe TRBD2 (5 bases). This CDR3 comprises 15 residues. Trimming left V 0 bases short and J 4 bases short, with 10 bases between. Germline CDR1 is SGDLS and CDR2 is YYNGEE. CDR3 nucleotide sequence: TGTGCCAGCAGCGTAGGGCGGGTGTCCACCGGGGAGCTGTTTTTT. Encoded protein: CASSVGRVSTGELFF.

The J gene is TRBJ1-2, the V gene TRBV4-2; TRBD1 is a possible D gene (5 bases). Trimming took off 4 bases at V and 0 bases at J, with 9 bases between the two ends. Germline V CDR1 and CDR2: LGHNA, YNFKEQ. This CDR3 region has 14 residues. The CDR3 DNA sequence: TGTGCCAGCAGCCCGGACACCCCTAACTATGGCTACACCTTC. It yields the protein CASSPDTPNYGYTF.

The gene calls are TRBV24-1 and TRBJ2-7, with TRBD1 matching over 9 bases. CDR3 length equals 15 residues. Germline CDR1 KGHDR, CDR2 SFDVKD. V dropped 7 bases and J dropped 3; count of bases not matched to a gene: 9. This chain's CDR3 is CATSDTGTGFYEQYF. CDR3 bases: TGTGCCACCAGCGATACCGGGACAGGGTTCTACGAGCAGTACTTC.